The clone carrying this T cell receptor (beta chain) was counted many times. These data originate in a study of neurological immune-mediated disorders. CDR3 size: 17 residues. V gave up 4 bases and J gave up 4 bases, with 19 bases separating them. Germline V gives CDR1 ENHRY, CDR2 SYGVKD. TCRdb reanalysed the 5' RACE reads using MiXCR and keeps one entry per CDR3 protein. The sample has about 38,000 distinct CDR3 sequences, 8.5% to 14% seen once. Time point in this sample: technical triplicate 1. Sequenced: PBMCs. This chain uses TRBV10-3 with TRBJ2-2; TRBD1 is a possible D gene (6 bases). The origin of this receptor is a man aged 55 to 70 with HTLV-1-associated myelopathy (HAM/TSP). CDR3 sequence (DNA): TGTGCCATCAGTGGATCACAGGGCGCGGGTGGCACCGGGGAGCTGTTTTTT. This translates into CAISGSQGAGGTGELFF.